The rows below give T cell receptor beta chains drawn from one sample of a study of shared clonotypes between healthy human individuals. The repertoire was sequenced with immunoSEQ multiplex PCR; TCRdb's copy has only in-frame clones and lacks some. This table has roughly 1 million clones, around three quarters appearing once. The specimen sequenced was memory CD4+ T cells from PBMCs. The receptors here all came from a man younger than 30 in good health. Some clones in this sample may be carry-over from other donors' samples. Each CDR3 is given with its conserved first and last residue. The D gene is left open where the match is weak.

V	D	CDR3
TRBV28	.	CASGIGAMNTEAFF
TRBV27	TRBD2	CASSLFFAGGTYEQYF
TRBV7-2	.	CASSLEVGVQFF
TRBV5-1	TRBD2	CASSITSGYEQYF
TRBV28	.	CASRGGTTNYGYTF
TRBV5-1	.	CASSGSPPQETQYF
TRBV7-9	.	CASSAQGGVGETQYF
TRBV6-1	TRBD1	CASSVGDRAQPQHF
TRBV7-2	TRBD1	CASSFGGTGEEKLFF
TRBV7-9	.	CASSTSTPSKSNEQFF
TRBV11-2	.	CASSLEMVEQFF
TRBV6-6	.	CASSPRQLSTDTQYF
TRBV6-1	.	CASSEALAGNEKLFF
TRBV7-3	.	CASSLRAGPRNQPQHF
TRBV18	.	CASSPALSSGNTIYF
TRBV19	.	CASSTWVVGTIRLVNNYGYTF
TRBV7-2	TRBD2	CASSLVLAGYNEQFF
TRBV7-9	.	CASSLLETYNEQFF
TRBV6-6	.	CASSLASGANVLTF
TRBV28	.	CASSSTGEANTEAFF
TRBV7-8	.	CASSRTSSSYNEQFF
TRBV28	.	CASSLPTGPRNTEAFF
TRBV2	.	CASSESGSSYNEQFF
TRBV28	.	CASSLPQTQAFF
TRBV7-3	.	CASSLKSGVEAFF
TRBV15	.	CATSRDSRVGSGYTF
TRBV28	TRBD1	CASSNTHRWDSYQETQYF
TRBV7-6	.	CARKLQRVFVYEQYF
TRBV5-3	.	CARSLGRVGADEQYF
TRBV19	.	CASSIKGPNTGELFF